These T cell receptor beta chains were read from a single sample in a study of blood T cell repertoires in COVID-19. TCRdb's table, derived via immunoSEQ multiplex PCR, lists solely in-frame clones and lacks some. The sample yields some 170,000 clones, about 90% seen once. The sequenced material came from PBMCs or T cells enriched from blood (not recorded which). The source of these receptors is a human donor with acute COVID-19. The donor label of this sample is uncertain. Each CDR3 is given with its conserved first and last residue. A D gene is named only where the DNA matches it firmly. Size values are once, few and many counts, or a class for expanded clones, and some rows have none.

-	-	TRBV30	TRBJ1-2	CAWSVNGGRGGYTF	TGTGCCTGGAGTGTAAACGGAGGTCGTGGTGGCTACACCTTC
-	-	TRBV15	TRBJ1-5	CATSRDLSGGPNQPQHF	TGTGCCACCAGCAGAGATTTGAGCGGGGGCCCCAATCAGCCCCAGCATTTT
-	once	TRBV6-5	TRBJ1-1	CASSRVANTEAFF	TGTGCCAGCAGCAGGGTGGCGAACACTGAAGCTTTCTTT
TRBD1	-	TRBV20-1	TRBJ1-2	CSANRGDGYTF	TGCAGTGCTAACAGGGGGGATGGCTACACCTTC
TRBD2	-	TRBV18	TRBJ2-7	CASSPAGGVHEQYF	TGTGCCAGCTCACCAGCGGGGGGGGTCCACGAGCAGTACTTC
TRBD1	-	TRBV4-3	TRBJ1-1	CASSQRDRRDAFF	TGCGCCAGCAGCCAAAGGGACAGGCGCGACGCTTTCTTT
-	-	TRBV7-9	TRBJ2-5	CASSFRDSLEETQYF	TGTGCCAGCAGCTTCCGGGACTCCCTGGAAGAGACCCAGTACTTC
-	-	TRBV7-9	TRBJ1-1	CASSFTGEAFF	TGTGCCAGCAGCTTTACAGGGGAAGCTTTCTTT
TRBD1	-	TRBV7-3	TRBJ2-5	CASSHRQGAHGETQYF	TGTGCCAGCAGCCACCGTCAGGGGGCGCACGGAGAGACCCAGTACTTC
-	-	TRBV10-3	TRBJ1-4	CAISESAVTNEKLFF	TGTGCCATCAGTGAGTCGGCGGTTACTAATGAAAAACTGTTTTTT
TRBD1	-	TRBV5-1	TRBJ2-7	CASSKGTAYEQYF	TGCGCCAGCAGCAAGGGGACAGCGTACGAGCAGTACTTC
TRBD1	-	TRBV6-2/TRBV6-3	TRBJ2-7	CASSRQGSLGYEQYF	TGTGCCAGCAGCAGACAGGGCAGTTTAGGCTACGAGCAGTACTTC
-	-	TRBV2	TRBJ2-6	CASIKTPSSGANVLTF	TGTGCCAGCATAAAAACTCCGAGCTCTGGGGCCAACGTCCTGACTTTC
TRBD2	-	TRBV9	TRBJ2-5	CASSAGERDYQETQYF	TGTGCCAGCAGCGCAGGCGAGCGGGACTATCAAGAGACCCAGTACTTC
-	-	TRBV6-2/TRBV6-3	TRBJ2-7	CASSPSGVSEQYF	TGTGCCAGCAGCCCCTCGGGGGTTTCCGAGCAGTACTTC
-	-	TRBV12-3/TRBV12-4	TRBJ1-1	CASSLEQGTEAFF	TGTGCCAGCAGTTTAGAACAGGGCACTGAAGCTTTCTTT
-	once	TRBV12-3/TRBV12-4	TRBJ1-5	CASSFRERQPQHF	TGTGCCAGCAGTTTTCGGGAGAGGCAGCCCCAGCATTTT
-	-	TRBV9	TRBJ1-4	CASSVRTGVGEKLFF	TGTGCCAGCAGCGTACGGACTGGCGTTGGCGAAAAACTGTTTTTT